What follows describes a single T cell receptor beta chain. The data belong to a study of blood T cells in healthy people across ages. Germline V gives CDR1 SNHLY, CDR2 FYNNEI. The CDR3 consists of 11 residues. V was pared by 4 bases and J by 8 bases, with 6 bases between. Sample-barcoded 5' priming and a J-beta primer mix drove a second PCR of about 6 to 12 cycles. Tags on each cDNA molecule came from a template-switch adaptor with 12 random nucleotides. Each CDR3 protein gets one entry after TCRdb re-called the 5' RACE reads with MiXCR. The data hold some 930,000 distinct CDR3 sequences, with 25% to 35% observed a single time. These same data were also listed under a study on T cells of mothers and their children. That report notes: cDNA was made from all extracted RNA, around 1.5 ug per 15 ul. TCR recombination output is shaped by thymic selection similarly in related and unrelated pairs. Slightly higher, non-significant overlap characterized related mother-child pairs relative to unrelated pairs.

The V and J genes are TRBV2 and TRBJ2-1; D unclear. Sequencing was performed on blood. The receptor comes from a woman between 35 and 50 years old in good health. As DNA, the CDR3 is TGTGCCAGCAGTGTGGTGGATGAGCAGTTCTTC. It codes for CASSVVDEQFF.